This T cell receptor (beta chain) appears in the sequencing data of a study of long-term antiretroviral therapy in people with HIV. They ran version v3.0 of the immunoSEQ assay at survey level. Profiling relied on immunoSEQ multiplex PCR, and the TCRdb table lists in-frame clones only, not all of them. The sample shows over 15,000 clones, about 88% of them seen only once. For each donor, at least one pre-ART and at least two post-ART PBMC samples were available. There were no participants with HIV treated outside the United States. Germline assignment: CDR1 SGHRS and CDR2 YFSETQ. The CDR3 loop spans 15 amino acids. J gave up 5 bases and V 3 bases, and 8 bases lay outside the gene matches.

The input for sequencing was unsorted PBMCs, taken 0.9 years after starting antiretroviral therapy. The TCR sequence derives from a man between 18 and 35 years old with HIV. The chain combines TRBV5-1 with TRBJ2-4; TRBD1 matches at 7 bases. CDR3 region: CASSYFPGQQNIQYF. In DNA, the CDR3 is TGCGCCAGCAGCTATTTTCCGGGACAGCAAAACATTCAGTACTTC.